A selection of T cell receptor beta chains follows, all from one sample in a study of cytomegalovirus exposure and HLA in healthy donors. The repertoire was sequenced with immunoSEQ multiplex PCR; TCRdb's copy has only in-frame clones and lacks some. In the table there are fewer than 120,000 clones, roughly nine tenths of which are singletons. The sample comprised PBMCs. The origin of the receptors is a woman younger than 35 in good health and CMV-seronegative. Both conserved end residues are part of each CDR3. The D gene is left open where the match is weak. Size tells how often a clone was seen (once, few, many) or the class of an expanded clone, and some rows leave it out.

TRBV6-5	once	TRBJ1-5	NA	CATTPPGGQPQHF	TGTGCCACCACCCCCCCGGGAGGTCAGCCCCAGCATTTT
TRBV4-1	few	TRBJ2-5	NA	CASSLEETQYF	TGCGCCAGCAGCCTCGAAGAGACCCAGTACTTC
TRBV9	once	TRBJ1-1	NA	CASSVGQGIRSNTEAFF	TGTGCCAGCAGCGTAGGGCAGGGGATTCGTTCGAACACTGAAGCTTTCTTT
TRBV15	NA	TRBJ1-2	NA	CATSRENRAYGYTF	TGTGCCACCAGCAGAGAAAACAGAGCCTATGGCTACACCTTC
TRBV18	NA	TRBJ1-1	NA	CASSADRNTEAFF	TGTGCCAGCTCAGCGGACAGGAACACTGAAGCTTTCTTT
TRBV6-5	NA	TRBJ1-5	TRBD1	CASSPQGGQPQHF	TGTGCCAGCAGTCCACAGGGGGGGCAGCCCCAGCATTTT
TRBV11-2	NA	TRBJ2-7	TRBD1	CASSLAQTGQGFEQYF	TGTGCCAGCAGCTTAGCCCAAACGGGACAGGGGTTCGAGCAGTACTTC
TRBV28	NA	TRBJ1-1	TRBD1	CASNLGGAEAFF	TGTGCCAGCAACCTAGGGGGCGCGGAAGCTTTCTTT
TRBV5-1	NA	TRBJ1-3	NA	CASSSGLGLGGNTIYF	TGCGCCAGCAGCTCGGGACTGGGACTTGGCGGAAACACCATATATTTT
TRBV4-1	NA	TRBJ2-1	NA	CASNSLGRNNEQFF	TGCGCCAGTAACTCTCTGGGCAGAAACAATGAGCAGTTCTTC
TRBV6-6	NA	TRBJ2-1	TRBD1	CASSAGTGHLNEQFF	TGTGCCAGCAGTGCCGGGACAGGGCACCTCAATGAGCAGTTCTTC
TRBV19	NA	TRBJ1-6	TRBD1	CASSSGQGLNSPLHF	TGTGCCAGTAGTAGCGGACAGGGTCTTAATTCACCCCTCCACTTT
TRBV7-9	NA	TRBJ2-1	NA	CASSPDRTEQFF	TGTGCCAGCAGCCCCGACAGGACTGAGCAGTTCTTC
TRBV28	NA	TRBJ1-1	NA	CASSLFVLSSSPTGNTEAFF	TGTGCCAGCAGTTTATTCGTCCTATCTTCCAGTCCCACAGGGAACACTGAAGCTTTCTTT